This section outlines one T cell receptor (beta chain) sequence together with its context. Its target is not known. Measured with immunoSEQ multiplex PCR; TCRdb has only the in-frame clones, and not every one. Counted here are roughly 1,000,000 clones, approximately 80% occurring once; the ten biggest clones make up 0.5% to 0.65%. The junction had 6 bases not matched to a gene; V was cut back by 1 base and J by 2 bases. CDR3 length: 18 amino acids. Germline CDR1 reads LGHNA; CDR2 reads YSLEER. The data belong to a study of shared clonotypes between healthy human individuals. Study-level points and caveats: Clonotype sharing among donors was expected to depend on sequencing depth.

The clonotype was recovered from a man between 18 and 35 years old in good health. Some clones in this sample may be carry-over from other donors' samples. The genes are TRBV4-3 and TRBJ2-3, with TRBD2 identical over 13 bases. The sample taken for sequencing was memory CD4+ T cells from PBMCs. This sample's subset: CD45RA-negative fraction. The CDR3 reads CASSQAPGTSGITDTQYF. The CDR3 DNA reads as TGCGCCAGCAGCCAAGCACCCGGGACTAGCGGGATCACAGATACGCAGTATTTT.